A selection of T cell receptor beta chains follows, all from one sample in a study of post-analysis software for immune sequencing data. MiXCR was run by TCRdb on the PCR reads, yielding one entry per CDR3 protein. The sample shows a few hundred thousand distinct CDR3 sequences, approximately 37% of them seen only once. Sequencing was done on a sample of blood. Receptors originate from a girl aged 2 to 10 with multiple sclerosis. CDR3s include the opening cysteine and the closing phenylalanine or tryptophan. The order of the fields is D gene, V gene, clone size, J gene, CDR3 DNA, CDR3 protein. The D gene is left open where the match is weak. Rows give clone size only sometimes, using once, few, many, or a class for an expanded clone.

d_call: -
v_call: TRBV7-2
clone_size: -
j_call: TRBJ2-7
cdr3_nt: TGTGCCAGCAGCTTATCGTCCGTCTACGAGCAGTACTTC
cdr3_aa: CASSLSSVYEQYF

d_call: TRBD1
v_call: TRBV5-1
clone_size: -
j_call: TRBJ2-3
cdr3_nt: TGCGCCAGCAGCTTATCCGGGACAGACACAGATACGCAGTATTTT
cdr3_aa: CASSLSGTDTDTQYF

d_call: TRBD2
v_call: TRBV7-2
clone_size: -
j_call: TRBJ2-1
cdr3_nt: TGTGCCAGCAACTTAGCGAGCGGGGTATCCTACAATGAGCAGTTCTTC
cdr3_aa: CASNLASGVSYNEQFF

d_call: TRBD1
v_call: TRBV20-1
clone_size: few
j_call: TRBJ2-5
cdr3_nt: TGCAGTGCTAGAGTGCCCGGGACAGGCGAACAAGAGACCCAGTACTTC
cdr3_aa: CSARVPGTGEQETQYF

d_call: -
v_call: TRBV7-8
clone_size: few
j_call: TRBJ2-4
cdr3_nt: TGTGCCGGCAGCCCACACTCTATAGCCAAAAACATTCAGTACTTC
cdr3_aa: CAGSPHSIAKNIQYF

d_call: -
v_call: TRBV19
clone_size: -
j_call: TRBJ1-2
cdr3_nt: TGTGCCAGTAGTATGACGGACTATGGCTACACCTTC
cdr3_aa: CASSMTDYGYTF

d_call: -
v_call: TRBV7-2
clone_size: -
j_call: TRBJ2-3
cdr3_nt: TGTGCCAGCAGCCCCGGGCCTAGAACAGATACGCAGTATTTT
cdr3_aa: CASSPGPRTDTQYF

d_call: TRBD1
v_call: TRBV5-1
clone_size: once
j_call: TRBJ2-2
cdr3_nt: TGCGCCAGCAGCGTCCGACAGGGGGAGAGCACCGGGGAGCTGTTTTTT
cdr3_aa: CASSVRQGESTGELFF

d_call: -
v_call: TRBV10-3
clone_size: few
j_call: TRBJ2-5
cdr3_nt: TGTGCCATCAGTGAGTTAACCAGGGAAGAGACCCAGTACTTC
cdr3_aa: CAISELTREETQYF

d_call: -
v_call: TRBV7-2
clone_size: -
j_call: TRBJ2-5
cdr3_nt: TGTGCCAGCAGCCCGTTGGGAACCCCGGTTGACGAGAGGTACTTC
cdr3_aa: CASSPLGTPVDERYF

d_call: TRBD2
v_call: TRBV29-1
clone_size: -
j_call: TRBJ2-1
cdr3_nt: TGCAGCGTTGTCGCGGGAGTTTTTTATGAGCAGTTCTTC
cdr3_aa: CSVVAGVFYEQFF

d_call: -
v_call: TRBV28
clone_size: few
j_call: TRBJ2-1
cdr3_nt: TGTGCCACCAGCCGGGGAAAAGACCCCTATGAGCAGTTCTTC
cdr3_aa: CATSRGKDPYEQFF

d_call: -
v_call: TRBV29-1
clone_size: few
j_call: TRBJ2-3
cdr3_nt: TGCAGCGTTCGCGGTGGTCGCACAGATACGCAGTATTTT
cdr3_aa: CSVRGGRTDTQYF

d_call: -
v_call: TRBV29-1
clone_size: -
j_call: TRBJ2-3
cdr3_nt: TGCAGCGTACCCAAGCTGGCAGATACGCAGTATTTT
cdr3_aa: CSVPKLADTQYF

d_call: -
v_call: TRBV27
clone_size: few
j_call: TRBJ2-7
cdr3_nt: TGTGCCAGCAGTCAGACGAGCTCCTACGAGCAGTACTTC
cdr3_aa: CASSQTSSYEQYF

d_call: -
v_call: TRBV20-1
clone_size: few
j_call: TRBJ2-7
cdr3_nt: TGCAGTGCTAGAGACCCTTCAGGGGGGTCATCAGCGGGAGACGTCGAGCAGTACTTC
cdr3_aa: CSARDPSGGSSAGDVEQYF

d_call: -
v_call: TRBV29-1
clone_size: few
j_call: TRBJ2-6
cdr3_nt: TGCAGCGTTGTTGGATTAGGGGCCAACGTCCTGACTTTC
cdr3_aa: CSVVGLGANVLTF

d_call: -
v_call: TRBV29-1
clone_size: many
j_call: TRBJ2-7
cdr3_nt: TGCAGCTATGCCTGGGGCTACGAGCAGTACTTC
cdr3_aa: CSYAWGYEQYF

d_call: -
v_call: TRBV12-3/TRBV12-4
clone_size: -
j_call: TRBJ2-7
cdr3_nt: TGTGCCAGCAGTTCCCCCGCCCAGCCTCCCTACGAGCAGTACTTC
cdr3_aa: CASSSPAQPPYEQYF

d_call: -
v_call: TRBV6-1
clone_size: -
j_call: TRBJ2-7
cdr3_nt: TGTGCCAGTAAGGGTCAGGCCACCTACGAGCAGTACTTC
cdr3_aa: CASKGQATYEQYF

d_call: -
v_call: TRBV7-2
clone_size: few
j_call: TRBJ2-3
cdr3_nt: TGTGCCAGCAGCGCACAGGGTACAGATACGCAGTATTTT
cdr3_aa: CASSAQGTDTQYF

d_call: TRBD2
v_call: TRBV3-1
clone_size: -
j_call: TRBJ2-7
cdr3_nt: TGTGCCAGCAGCCCTATAGCGGGAGTGGAATACGAGCAGTACTTC
cdr3_aa: CASSPIAGVEYEQYF

d_call: -
v_call: TRBV7-9
clone_size: -
j_call: TRBJ1-2
cdr3_nt: TGTGCCAGCAGCTTAGGTGAGGGCAACTATGGCTACACCTTC
cdr3_aa: CASSLGEGNYGYTF

d_call: TRBD1
v_call: TRBV10-3
clone_size: -
j_call: TRBJ2-6
cdr3_nt: TGTGCCATCAGTGGGGGACAGACTGGGGCCAACGTCCTGACTTTC
cdr3_aa: CAISGGQTGANVLTF

d_call: TRBD2
v_call: TRBV29-1
clone_size: -
j_call: TRBJ2-5
cdr3_nt: TGCAGCGTCTCGGGACTAGGAGAGACCCAGTACTTC
cdr3_aa: CSVSGLGETQYF

d_call: -
v_call: TRBV7-3
clone_size: few
j_call: TRBJ2-1
cdr3_nt: TGTGCCAGCAGCTTAAGGGCGGGCTCCTACAATGAGCAGTTCTTC
cdr3_aa: CASSLRAGSYNEQFF

d_call: TRBD2
v_call: TRBV9
clone_size: few
j_call: TRBJ2-3
cdr3_nt: TGTGCCAGCAGCGCGGTAGCGGGGGGCATCACAGATACGCAGTATTTT
cdr3_aa: CASSAVAGGITDTQYF

d_call: -
v_call: TRBV7-9
clone_size: -
j_call: TRBJ1-2
cdr3_nt: TGTGCCAGCAGCCCCCCCGGACACCTTTATGGCTACACCTTC
cdr3_aa: CASSPPGHLYGYTF

d_call: TRBD2
v_call: TRBV4-3
clone_size: -
j_call: TRBJ2-3
cdr3_nt: TGCGCCAGCAGCCCTACGGGAGGACCGCCAGATACGCAGTATTTT
cdr3_aa: CASSPTGGPPDTQYF

d_call: -
v_call: TRBV20-1
clone_size: few
j_call: TRBJ2-5
cdr3_nt: TGCAGTGCTCCCGATGCCCAAGAGACCCAGTACTTC
cdr3_aa: CSAPDAQETQYF

d_call: -
v_call: TRBV28
clone_size: few
j_call: TRBJ2-6
cdr3_nt: TGTGCCAGCAGTTTGCAGCCCTGGTCTGGGGCCAACGTCCTGACTTTC
cdr3_aa: CASSLQPWSGANVLTF

d_call: -
v_call: TRBV10-3
clone_size: -
j_call: TRBJ1-5
cdr3_nt: TGTGCCATCAGTGAGCACTCAGGAGTCAATCAGCCCCAGCATTTT
cdr3_aa: CAISEHSGVNQPQHF

d_call: TRBD1
v_call: TRBV28
clone_size: once
j_call: TRBJ2-7
cdr3_nt: TGTGCCAGCAGTTCCGATTACAGGGGCCTCTCCTACGAGCAGTACTTC
cdr3_aa: CASSSDYRGLSYEQYF

d_call: -
v_call: TRBV29-1
clone_size: -
j_call: TRBJ1-1
cdr3_nt: TGCAGCGCCCTAAGGCAGAACACTGAAGCTTTCTTT
cdr3_aa: CSALRQNTEAFF

d_call: TRBD1
v_call: TRBV30
clone_size: -
j_call: TRBJ2-7
cdr3_nt: TGTGCCTGGACGCAGGGGGCCTACGAGCAGTACTTC
cdr3_aa: CAWTQGAYEQYF

d_call: TRBD1
v_call: TRBV27
clone_size: -
j_call: TRBJ2-7
cdr3_nt: TGTGCCAGCAGTTTTGTATTCGGTGTGACAGGGGGCGGTGAGCAGTACTTC
cdr3_aa: CASSFVFGVTGGGEQYF